The 6 T cell receptor beta chains in this list originate from one sample, sequenced in a study of response to subunit inactivated influenza vaccine. MiXCR was run by TCRdb on the RT-PCR reads, yielding one entry per CDR3 protein. Of about 520,000 distinct CDR3 sequences in the sample, about 25% were seen once. The sample consisted of CD4+ T cells sorted from PBMCs, taken approximately 5 days after vaccination. The receptors were gathered from a man over 45 who received an inactivated influenza vaccine.

This clonotype occurred a few times. This chain uses TRBV20-1 with TRBJ2-3; TRBD2 might be the D (5 bases). V was clipped by 5 bases and J by 6 bases, with 18 bases between them. From germline, CDR1 is DFQATT and CDR2 SNEGSKA (reference sequence). The CDR3 extends over 14 amino acids. The CDR3 nucleotides are TGCAGTGCTCTATCCGGAGGAAGGAAGGATACGCAGTATTTT. It encodes CSALSGGRKDTQYF.

The CDR3 region has the DNA TGTGCCAGCAGTTTAGTTTTGGGGAGCGAGCAGTACTTC. It yields the protein CASSLVLGSEQYF. This chain connects TRBV12-3 or TRBV12-4 to TRBJ2-7, with TRBD2 as a possible D gene (5 bases). This CDR3 has 13 amino acids. Trimming took off 1 base at V and 6 bases at J, with 10 bases between the two ends.

This chain uses TRBV7-9 with TRBJ1-1; D uncertain. With 2 bases removed from V and 11 bases from J, the gap between germline ends came to 12 bases. The length of the CDR3 is 12 residues. The germline CDR1 and CDR2 sequences are SEHNR and FQNEAQ (reference sequence). The CDR3 here is CASSLIDGLAFF. The CDR3, as DNA: TGTGCCAGCAGCTTAATCGACGGACTGGCTTTCTTT. The full variable domain, in which reference TRBV7-9 and TRBJ1-1 provide the parts outside the CDR3, is DTGVSQNPRHKITKRGQNVTFRCDPISEHNRLYWYRQTLGQGPEFLTYFQNEAQLEKSRLLSDRFSAERPKGSFSTLEIQRTEQGDSAMYLCASSLIDGLAFFGQGTRLTVV.

This clonotype was observed a handful of times. The CDR3 region has the DNA TGCAGTGCTAGGGAACAGGGGGCATCCGGGGAGCTGTTTTTT. This translates into CSAREQGASGELFF. The V gene is TRBV20-1, the J gene TRBJ2-2; 9 bases align to TRBD1. This CDR3 is 14 amino acids long. With 3 bases clipped from V and 6 bases from J, the junction kept 5 bases outside the gene matches. CDR1 and CDR2 (germline): DFQATT, SNEGSKA (reference sequence).

V gene TRBV7-9 combines with J gene TRBJ1-2; D is possibly TRBD1 (5 bases). This CDR3 is built from 13 residues. Germline-derived CDR1 and CDR2 are SEHNR and FQNEAQ (reference sequence). V lost 6 bases to trimming and J lost 2 bases, with 10 bases between them. CDR3 sequence: CASSSTENYGYTF. The CDR3 DNA reads TGTGCCAGCAGTTCGACAGAAAACTATGGCTACACCTTC. Full variable domain (rest looked up from reference TRBV7-9 and TRBJ1-2): DTGVSQNPRHKITKRGQNVTFRCDPISEHNRLYWYRQTLGQGPEFLTYFQNEAQLEKSRLLSDRFSAERPKGSFSTLEIQRTEQGDSAMYLCASSSTENYGYTFGSGTRLTVV.

The chain has TRBV14 and TRBJ2-2; 9 bases fit TRBD2. CDR1 is SGHDN and CDR2 is FVKESK in the germline V gene. The CDR3 spans 17 residues. V lost 0 bases and J lost 6; bases outside the gene matches: 8. This chain's CDR3 is CASSQDGRGRGAGELFF. Here the CDR3 DNA reads TGTGCCAGCAGCCAAGATGGTCGCGGGAGGGGAGCCGGGGAGCTGTTTTTT.